This T cell receptor beta chain was recorded in a study of PD-1 blockade in classical Hodgkin lymphoma. Findings and caveats of the study: By C4D1, CD4+ diversity increased significantly, especially in complete responders. When set against healthy donors, newly diagnosed patients were reported to show lower baseline TCR diversity. Complete responders had baseline diversity similar to newly diagnosed patients. Factors driving the repertoire differences, possibly disease activity or prior therapy, remain undefined.

For this clone: The antigen is not known.

The CDR3 extends over 18 amino acids. The ends were cut back, 3 bases at V and 0 bases at J, with 15 bases in the middle. Germline V gene sequence: CDR1 MNHNS, CDR2 SASEGT. TCRdb keeps only in-frame clones here, not all; method: immunoSEQ multiplex PCR. The sample holds about 19,000 clones, roughly 83% seen once. After autologous stem cell transplantation all patients relapsed, and prior brentuximab vedotin exposure differed between cohorts. Material: peripheral blood mononuclear cells (PBMCs), obtained at baseline. The rearrangement links TRBV6-1 to TRBJ2-6; D is possibly TRBD1 (6 bases). This receptor was identified in a human donor with classical Hodgkin lymphoma. The CDR3 DNA is TGTGCCAGCAGTGACCAAGACTTCAGGGGCTCTGGGGCCAACGTCCTGACTTTC. Its protein product is CASSDQDFRGSGANVLTF.